This T cell receptor beta chain was captured in a study of beta chain features in type 1 diabetes. Study-wide findings and caveats: Within each of all four CD4+ subsets, Type 1 diabetes patients had TCRB CDR3s that were moderately but significantly shorter.

All sorted populations exceeded 95% purity. This clone has a count of ten or more. Antigen: not known. The investigators reverse transcribed all of the isolated RNA, so they sequenced expressed TCRB transcripts. Libraries were prepared by immunoSEQ multiplex PCR; TCRdb keeps only in-frame clonotypes and omits some of them. This sample has about 170,000 clones, with 7% to 9% found just once. The germline V gene encodes CDR1 LGHNA and CDR2 YSLEER. There are 16 residues in the CDR3. V lost 2 bases to trimming and J lost 4 bases; unmatched junction nucleotides: 9. This sequence originates from a man aged 18-30 years with type 1 diabetes. V usage is TRBV4-3 and J usage is TRBJ2-7, with 9 bases fitting TRBD1. The sequenced sample consisted of central memory CD4+ T cells from blood. As DNA, the CDR3 is TGCGCCAGCAGCCAATACGCACAGGGGGCGGGATACGAGCAGTACTTC. It specifies CASSQYAQGAGYEQYF.